This T cell receptor beta chain was captured in a study of blood T cell repertoires in COVID-19. The table came from immunoSEQ multiplex PCR; TCRdb's copy has only in-frame clones and leaves some out. The sample yields approximately 150,000 clones, roughly 83% seen once. CDR3 length equals 18 residues. Germline values: CDR1 MNHEY, CDR2 SVGEGT. V lost 1 base and J lost 3; bases outside the gene matches: 9. This TCR was sampled from a woman of 80 years or more with acute or convalescent COVID-19. The chain recombines TRBV6-2 or TRBV6-3 with TRBJ2-3, with TRBD2 identical over 11 bases. The material sequenced was peripheral blood. The CDR3 protein is CASSYLAGGPRVTDTQYF. The CDR3 DNA follows: TGTGCCAGCAGTTACTTAGCGGGGGGGCCTCGAGTGACAGATACGCAGTATTTT.